The T cell receptor beta chain under discussion was sequenced for a study of blood T cell repertoires in COVID-19 (dated by TCRdb to 2020 to 2022). The study in broad terms: Samples from collaborators originated in the United States, Italy and Spain and spanned both the acute and convalescent phases of COVID-19. Subjects who had been exposed to COVID-19, were actively infected with it, or had recovered from it provided the deeply sampled blood TCRbeta repertoires that made up the dataset. Where HLA class I and class II types were available, the types were taken from metadata supplied by the sample provider, not from assay-based typing. The repertoires were made available in a free public database intended to serve as a resource for research on the immune response to SARS-CoV-2. The material from the prospective study consisted of cDNA or gDNA derived from T cells, B-cell-depleted T cells, or PBMCs. Nearly every sample came with metadata listing a de-identified subject ID, COVID-19 status, age in years and sex. The samples were drawn from two sources: the first 160 participants of the ongoing ImmuneRACE study, and 1,254 subjects contributed by 6 global collaborators.

General findings and caveats noted by the study authors: How much clinical and demographic metadata was included differed by source and by participant, and the metadata was provided uncurated.

Comments on this clone: Its antigen remains unidentified. Base-call qualities are not available, and no considerably larger clone is one nucleotide away.

The immunoSEQ Assay, a bias-controlled multiplex PCR, was used to amplify TCRbeta CDR3 regions from genomic DNA. The source study handled its data this way. The number of nucleated cells in each sample was estimated by amplification of reference gene primers within the assay. Sequence reads were collapsed and filtered to measure the absolute abundance of every unique TCRbeta CDR3 rearrangement. For each sample, productive Simpson clonality was calculated as the square root of Simpson's diversity index across productive rearrangements. TCRdb took this table from immuneACCESS and kept in-frame rearrangements with V and J called. Such tables lack part of the clones; where checked against another copy, unresolved V genes explain under half of the gap, and the rest is unexplained. V and J calls and clone size are as listed in that table; D and trimming were resolved from the DNA. The sample table shows some 360,000 clones, and roughly 87% are seen once. The ten largest clonotypes hold 3% to 4% of the sample.

In Seattle, one collaborating source enrolled patients while the infection was active and tracked those patients longitudinally over the course of disease. Each collaborating institution followed its own protocols to collect whole blood in K2EDTA tubes. For TCRbeta analysis, collaborators shipped samples as frozen whole blood, isolated PBMCs, or DNA extracted from either of those sample types. V was cut back by 0 bases and J by 2 bases, leaving a gap of 5 bases between them. In the germline V gene, CDR1 corresponds to SGHRS and CDR2 to YFSETQ. Reading from cysteine to phenylalanine, the CDR3 counts 14 amino acids. Left in the record is the CDR3 DNA by itself, 42 bases read in frame from the first base.

Sequenced sample: peripheral blood. This sequence was found in a woman aged 60 to 75 with COVID-19, enrolled during active disease. In this chain, TRBV5-1 is recombined with TRBJ1-4, with the identity of the D gene unclear. The CDR3 protein sequence reads: CASSLVPTNEKLFF. The sequenced DNA is TGCGCCAGCAGCTTGGTTCCGACTAATGAAAAACTGTTTTTT.